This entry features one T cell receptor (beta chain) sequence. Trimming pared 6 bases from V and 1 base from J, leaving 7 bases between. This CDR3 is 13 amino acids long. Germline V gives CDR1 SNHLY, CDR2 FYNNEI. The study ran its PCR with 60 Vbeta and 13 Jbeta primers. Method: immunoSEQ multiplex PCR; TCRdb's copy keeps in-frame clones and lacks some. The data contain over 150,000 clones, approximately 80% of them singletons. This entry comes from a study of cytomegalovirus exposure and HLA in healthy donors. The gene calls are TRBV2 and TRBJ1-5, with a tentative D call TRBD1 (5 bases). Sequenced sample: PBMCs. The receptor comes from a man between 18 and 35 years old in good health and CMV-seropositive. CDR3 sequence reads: CASRDTSNQPQHF. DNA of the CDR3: TGTGCCAGCAGGGACACCAGCAATCAGCCCCAGCATTTT.